These 10 T cell receptor beta chains came from one sample sequenced in a study of T cell changes during pregnancy in multiple sclerosis. Clones were sequenced by immunoSEQ multiplex PCR, and TCRdb holds only the in-frame ones, with some missing. The data hold fewer than 35,000 clones, with about nine tenths observed a single time. Sample: CD4+ T cells from peripheral blood mononuclear cells, taken in the third trimester of pregnancy. These receptor sequences come from a female donor in good health, enrolled as a control in a pregnancy study.

The chain couples TRBV6-4 to TRBJ2-3; the D is unclear. CDR3 length equals 13 residues. Germline CDR1 reads MRHNA; CDR2 reads SNTAGT. The V gene lost 3 bases and the J gene lost 3 bases, with 7 bases spanning the gap. The CDR3 DNA reads TGTGCCAGCAGTGAACAGCCAACAGATACGCAGTATTTT. It specifies CASSEQPTDTQYF.

The rearrangement joins TRBV7-9 to TRBJ1-4, with 9 bases lining up with TRBD1. The V segment lost 1 base and the J segment 4 bases; nucleotides outside the gene matches: 1. The germline V gene encodes CDR1 SEHNR and CDR2 FQNEAQ (reference sequence). The CDR3 runs 15 residues. The CDR3 loop reads CASSLGDRVNEKLFF. The CDR3 region has the DNA TGTGCCAGCAGCTTAGGGGACAGGGTTAATGAAAAACTGTTTTTT.

The rearrangement links TRBV2 to TRBJ1-1, with D hard to call. The ends were cut back, 0 bases at V and 0 bases at J, with 8 bases in the middle. This CDR3 has 15 amino acids. The germline gives CDR1 SNHLY, CDR2 FYNNEI. CDR3 bases: TGTGCCAGCAGTGAAGCAGCGGGGATGAACACTGAAGCTTTCTTT. The encoded protein is CASSEAAGMNTEAFF.

V gene TRBV5-6 combines with J gene TRBJ2-3; D might be TRBD2 (6 bases). The CDR3 is 17 residues long. Trimming removed 2 bases at V and 6 bases at J, with 22 bases between. CDR1 and CDR2 (germline): SGHDT, YYEEEE. The CDR3 region has the DNA TGTGCCAGCAGCTTATTGGGGGGTCTAAAAGAGCCGGATACGCAGTATTTT. Protein sequence: CASSLLGGLKEPDTQYF. Full variable domain (missing parts from reference TRBV5-6 and TRBJ2-3): DAGVTQSPTHLIKTRGQQVTLRCSPKSGHDTVSWYQQALGQGPQFIFQYYEEEERQRGNFPDRFSGHQFPNYSSELNVNALLLGDSALYLCASSLLGGLKEPDTQYFGPGTRLTVL.

This chain connects TRBV28 to TRBJ1-1; D gene unclear. The V end was cut by 6 bases, the J end by 2 bases, with 16 bases between. The CDR3 has 15 residues. Germline CDR1 is MDHEN and CDR2 is SYDVKM. The CDR3 DNA reads TGTGCCAGCAGCAGACTTCTTACCCAAAACACTGAAGCTTTCTTT. Its translation: CASSRLLTQNTEAFF. The complete variable domain, with remaining parts taken from reference TRBV28 and TRBJ1-1, reads DVKVTQSSRYLVKRTGEKVFLECVQDMDHENMFWYRQDPGLGLRLIYFSYDVKMKEKGDIPEGYSVSREKKERFSLILESASTNQTSMYLCASSRLLTQNTEAFFGQGTRLTVV.

The V and J genes are TRBV4-3 and TRBJ2-7, with TRBD2 matching over 10 bases. CDR3 size: 15 residues. The V and J ends lost 0 bases and 6 bases, in that order; junction bases with no gene match: 5. Germline CDR1 reads LGHNA; CDR2 reads YSLEER. The CDR3 reads CASSQEGTSEVEQYF. The CDR3 DNA reads as TGCGCCAGCAGCCAAGAAGGGACTAGCGAGGTCGAGCAGTACTTC.

The J gene is TRBJ1-5, the V gene TRBV28; no definite D call. The V and J ends lost 2 bases and 3 bases respectively, with 8 bases between them. CDR1 is MDHEN, CDR2 SYDVKM, per germline. CDR3 length: 14 residues. The CDR3 nucleotides read TGTGCCAGCAGTTTAGGCGGTAACAATCAGCCCCAGCATTTT. Its protein product is CASSLGGNNQPQHF.

The genes are TRBV5-1 and TRBJ1-2, with D possibly TRBD1 on 5 matching bases. This CDR3 comprises 14 residues. V was shortened by 3 bases and J by 4 bases, with 13 bases between the two germline ends. Germline lookup yields CDR1 SGHRS and CDR2 YFSETQ. The CDR3 loop is CASSWDSGSYGYTF. The CDR3 bases are TGCGCCAGCAGCTGGGACTCAGGGAGCTATGGCTACACCTTC.

The rearrangement uses TRBV6-6 and TRBJ2-6; a possible D gene is TRBD1 (6 bases). Deletions cut 6 bases from V and 2 bases from J, with 11 bases between. The CDR3 covers 15 residues. CDR1 is MNHNY and CDR2 is SVGAGI in the germline V gene (reference sequence). This CDR3 reads CASRPQGTGANVLTF. CDR3 DNA: TGTGCCAGCAGGCCTCAGGGGACTGGGGCCAACGTCCTGACTTTC.

This chain uses TRBV7-9 with TRBJ2-4; 7 bases agree with TRBD1. The V gene's germline CDR1 is SEHNR and CDR2 FQNEAQ (reference sequence). The CDR3 has 13 amino acids. Germline trimming cut 6 bases from V and 10 bases from J; bases unmatched to any gene: 9. The CDR3, as DNA: TGTGCCAGCAGTAGGACAGGTCGGGTTATTCAGTACTTC. The encoded protein is CASSRTGRVIQYF. Filled out from reference TRBV7-9 and TRBJ2-4, the complete variable domain reads DTGVSQNPRHKITKRGQNVTFRCDPISEHNRLYWYRQTLGQGPEFLTYFQNEAQLEKSRLLSDRFSAERPKGSFSTLEIQRTEQGDSAMYLCASSRTGRVIQYFGAGTRLSVL.